A selection of T cell receptor beta chains follows, all from one sample in a study of cytomegalovirus exposure and HLA in healthy donors. Data came from immunoSEQ multiplex PCR; TCRdb stores just in-frame clones and leaves some out. The sample gives around 150,000 clones, about 60% of which show up once; about 7.1% is in the top ten. The sequenced sample consisted of PBMCs. The receptors were sampled from a woman in her sixties or seventies in good health and CMV-seropositive. Both conserved end residues are part of each CDR3. Fields, in order: D gene, J gene, clone size, V gene, CDR3 DNA, CDR3 protein. D genes are given only for firm matches. A clone size is listed for some rows: how often the clone was seen (once, few, many), or a class if it is expanded.

- | TRBJ1-1 | once | TRBV14 | TGTGCCAGCAGCGCCCGTCCTGGACGGGGGGGCACTGAAGCTTTCTTT | CASSARPGRGGTEAFF
- | TRBJ1-4 | few | TRBV7-6 | TGTGCCAGCAGCTTAGGGAGACGCTCGGCTAATGAAAAACTGTTTTTT | CASSLGRRSANEKLFF
- | TRBJ1-1 | - | TRBV6-6 | TGTGCCAGCAGTATTCAGAACACTGAAGCTTTCTTT | CASSIQNTEAFF
- | TRBJ2-1 | - | TRBV7-3 | TGTGCCAGCAGCTTAGGACAGCACAATGAGCAGTTCTTC | CASSLGQHNEQFF
TRBD1 | TRBJ2-7 | - | TRBV2 | TGTGCCAGCAGTGAATTGCAGGGGGCTAGGAGGTACGAGCAGTACTTC | CASSELQGARRYEQYF
- | TRBJ2-3 | - | TRBV4-1 | TGCGCCAGCAGCACCAGTAGGCTTGCCGGGACAGATACGCAGTATTTT | CASSTSRLAGTDTQYF
TRBD1 | TRBJ2-7 | once | TRBV28 | TGTGCCAGCAGTTTATCCAGGACAGGGGACTCCTACGAGCAGTACTTC | CASSLSRTGDSYEQYF
TRBD1 | TRBJ1-2 | few | TRBV27 | TGTGCCAGCGCGAGGACAGGAGATAACTATGGCTACACCTTC | CASARTGDNYGYTF
- | TRBJ1-2 | - | TRBV5-1 | TGCGCCAGCAGCTTGGGCAGGGCAATTAACTATGGCTACACCTTC | CASSLGRAINYGYTF
TRBD1 | TRBJ2-7 | - | TRBV5-1 | TGCGCCAGCGGGGACAGGGATTTGGTCGAGCAGTACTTC | CASGDRDLVEQYF
- | TRBJ1-6 | - | TRBV7-8 | TGTGCCAGCAGCTTAGTTGGACAAAACAATTCACCCCTCCACTTT | CASSLVGQNNSPLHF
- | TRBJ1-1 | - | TRBV29-1 | TGCAGCTGCCGGGTGGGAGGCCTGAACACTGAAGCTTTCTTT | CSCRVGGLNTEAFF
- | TRBJ2-7 | - | TRBV7-3 | TGTGCCAGCAGCCTAGGACACCCCTACGAGCAGTACTTC | CASSLGHPYEQYF
- | TRBJ2-1 | - | TRBV2 | TGTGCCAGCAGTGTACAGACGGCCTACAATGAGCAGTTCTTC | CASSVQTAYNEQFF
- | TRBJ2-5 | - | TRBV18 | TGTGCCAGCTCACCAGAGATCCAAGAGACCCAGTACTTC | CASSPEIQETQYF
TRBD1 | TRBJ2-7 | few | TRBV4-3 | TGCGCCAGCAGCCAAGATTTAGGGGGCGCATACGAGCAGTACTTC | CASSQDLGGAYEQYF
TRBD2 | TRBJ2-5 | - | TRBV28 | TGTGCCAGCAAGGGACTGATCAGCGGGATACAAGAGACCCAGTACTTC | CASKGLISGIQETQYF
TRBD2 | TRBJ2-1 | - | TRBV25-1 | TGTGCCAGCAGCCGACTAGCGGGAGGGCGGGGATCCTACAATGAGCAGTTCTTC | CASSRLAGGRGSYNEQFF
- | TRBJ1-4 | - | TRBV28 | TGTGCCTCCTCGAGGGCAACTAATGAAAAACTGTTTTTT | CASSRATNEKLFF
- | TRBJ1-1 | - | TRBV27 | TGTGCCAGCAGTTTACGGGGGGGAGGCGAAGCTTTCTTT | CASSLRGGGEAFF
- | TRBJ2-3 | - | TRBV7-9 | TGTGCCAGCTGGGGCCGCCGCACAGATACGCAGTATTTT | CASWGRRTDTQYF
TRBD1 | TRBJ2-1 | - | TRBV6-5 | TGTGCCAGCAAAATACCGGGACAGGGGCTAAATGAGCAGTTCTTC | CASKIPGQGLNEQFF
TRBD1 | TRBJ2-3 | - | TRBV7-2 | TGTGCCAGCAGCCGTACAGGGGTCGGAGATACGCAGTATTTT | CASSRTGVGDTQYF
- | TRBJ2-7 | - | TRBV7-2 | TGTGCCAGCAGTTATCAGGGGGGAGCCTACGAGCAGTACTTC | CASSYQGGAYEQYF
- | TRBJ2-2 | - | TRBV4-2 | TGTGCCAGCAGCCAAAATACAGGGTCGAACACCGGGGAGCTGTTTTTT | CASSQNTGSNTGELFF
TRBD1 | TRBJ1-2 | few | TRBV20-1 | TGCAGTGCCAGACAGGGATACGGCTACACCTTC | CSARQGYGYTF
TRBD2 | TRBJ2-1 | - | TRBV5-1 | TGCGCCAGCTCCCCGGTAGCGGGAGACTACAATGAGCAGTTCTTC | CASSPVAGDYNEQFF
TRBD1 | TRBJ1-1 | - | TRBV10-1 | TGCGCCAGCAGTGACGTACAGGGACAGCCAAGGTCTGAAGCTTTCTTT | CASSDVQGQPRSEAFF
- | TRBJ2-1 | once | TRBV5-1 | TGCGCCAGCAGCTTGAGCGGCCTGAGCTCCTACAATGAGCAGTTCTTC | CASSLSGLSSYNEQFF
TRBD2 | TRBJ2-3 | once | TRBV27 | TGTGCCAGCAGTTTATCGGCTAGCGGGTATCTCACAGATACGCAGTATTTT | CASSLSASGYLTDTQYF
TRBD1 | TRBJ2-7 | - | TRBV6-6 | TGTGCCAGCAGTTACCCACAGGGGGCGCGGGACGAGCAGTACTTC | CASSYPQGARDEQYF
- | TRBJ2-2 | - | TRBV21-1 | TGTGCCAGCAGCGTCGGACAGGGCTGGAACACCGGGGAGCTGTTTTTT | CASSVGQGWNTGELFF
- | TRBJ1-2 | few | TRBV29-1 | TGCAGCGTTGTCGAAGGGGGTTTCTACACCTTC | CSVVEGGFYTF
- | TRBJ1-1 | once | TRBV5-1 | TGCGCCAGCAGCTTGAATACAGAGAACACTGAAGCTTTCTTT | CASSLNTENTEAFF
TRBD1 | TRBJ1-3 | - | TRBV9 | TGTGCCAGCAGCGTAGCTACACAGGGGAGAAACACCATATATTTT | CASSVATQGRNTIYF
TRBD2 | TRBJ2-1 | - | TRBV6-6 | TGTGCCAGCAGTTACGGGACTAGCCGTTACAATGAGCAGTTCTTC | CASSYGTSRYNEQFF
TRBD1 | TRBJ1-3 | once | TRBV5-1 | TGCGCCAGCAGCTTGGGGGGACAGGGGAGAGGAAACACCATATATTTT | CASSLGGQGRGNTIYF
TRBD2 | TRBJ2-2 | - | TRBV4-1 | TGCGCCAGCAGCCCCATATTAAACCCACTAGCGGGAACCACCGGGGAGCTGTTTTTT | CASSPILNPLAGTTGELFF
- | TRBJ1-3 | - | TRBV6-6 | TGTGCCAGCAGTAGAGGAAAAGAGGCCCGCGGAAACACCATATATTTT | CASSRGKEARGNTIYF
TRBD2 | TRBJ2-7 | - | TRBV28 | TGTGCCAGCAGTCCACCCTCGGGGTCCACGGGGGGCGAGCAGTACTTC | CASSPPSGSTGGEQYF
- | TRBJ1-3 | once | TRBV9 | TGTGCCAGCGCGGGGCCCCATAGCTCTGGAAACACCATATATTTT | CASAGPHSSGNTIYF
- | TRBJ1-3 | - | TRBV5-6 | TGTGCCAGCAGCTTGGTAGGAGTTTCCTCTGGAAACACCATATATTTT | CASSLVGVSSGNTIYF
- | TRBJ1-2 | - | TRBV18 | TGTGCCAGCTCACTGGACAGCCACTATGGCTACACCTTC | CASSLDSHYGYTF
- | TRBJ2-7 | - | TRBV27 | TGTGCCAGCAGTTCCCCCGAGGGCGACGAGCAGTACTTC | CASSSPEGDEQYF
TRBD1 | TRBJ2-3 | - | TRBV5-1 | TGCGCCAGCAGCCTCGGGACAGGGGCTTATACAGATACGCAGTATTTT | CASSLGTGAYTDTQYF
TRBD2 | TRBJ2-7 | - | TRBV6-1 | TGTGCCAGCAACCCTCTAGCGGGAGGAGGAGAGCAGTACTTC | CASNPLAGGGEQYF
TRBD2 | TRBJ2-3 | - | TRBV5-1 | TGCGCCAGCAGCTTGATGCTAGCGGGAGGCGCAGATACGCAGTATTTT | CASSLMLAGGADTQYF
TRBD2 | TRBJ2-3 | - | TRBV7-2 | TGTGCCAGCAGCTTAGGAGGACTAGCGGGAGGGCAAGATACGCAGTATTTT | CASSLGGLAGGQDTQYF
- | TRBJ1-2 | - | TRBV28 | TGTGCCAGCAGTTACTACGGGGATGGCTACACCTTC | CASSYYGDGYTF
- | TRBJ2-1 | - | TRBV10-2 | TGCGCCAGCAGACTCGGGTGGGGTGGGACTGGTTCCCCTGAGCAGTTCTTC | CASRLGWGGTGSPEQFF
TRBD2 | TRBJ2-2 | - | TRBV6-1 | TGTGCCAGCAGTGAAAGGGAGGGAGGGTTGGAGCTGTTTTTT | CASSEREGGLELFF
TRBD1 | TRBJ1-5 | - | TRBV7-2 | TGTGCCAGCAGCCAAGACAGGGCGGGCAATCAGCCCCAGCATTTT | CASSQDRAGNQPQHF
- | TRBJ2-7 | - | TRBV7-2 | TGTGCCAGCAGCTCATTCCGGGACAAGCCCTACGAGCAGTACTTC | CASSSFRDKPYEQYF